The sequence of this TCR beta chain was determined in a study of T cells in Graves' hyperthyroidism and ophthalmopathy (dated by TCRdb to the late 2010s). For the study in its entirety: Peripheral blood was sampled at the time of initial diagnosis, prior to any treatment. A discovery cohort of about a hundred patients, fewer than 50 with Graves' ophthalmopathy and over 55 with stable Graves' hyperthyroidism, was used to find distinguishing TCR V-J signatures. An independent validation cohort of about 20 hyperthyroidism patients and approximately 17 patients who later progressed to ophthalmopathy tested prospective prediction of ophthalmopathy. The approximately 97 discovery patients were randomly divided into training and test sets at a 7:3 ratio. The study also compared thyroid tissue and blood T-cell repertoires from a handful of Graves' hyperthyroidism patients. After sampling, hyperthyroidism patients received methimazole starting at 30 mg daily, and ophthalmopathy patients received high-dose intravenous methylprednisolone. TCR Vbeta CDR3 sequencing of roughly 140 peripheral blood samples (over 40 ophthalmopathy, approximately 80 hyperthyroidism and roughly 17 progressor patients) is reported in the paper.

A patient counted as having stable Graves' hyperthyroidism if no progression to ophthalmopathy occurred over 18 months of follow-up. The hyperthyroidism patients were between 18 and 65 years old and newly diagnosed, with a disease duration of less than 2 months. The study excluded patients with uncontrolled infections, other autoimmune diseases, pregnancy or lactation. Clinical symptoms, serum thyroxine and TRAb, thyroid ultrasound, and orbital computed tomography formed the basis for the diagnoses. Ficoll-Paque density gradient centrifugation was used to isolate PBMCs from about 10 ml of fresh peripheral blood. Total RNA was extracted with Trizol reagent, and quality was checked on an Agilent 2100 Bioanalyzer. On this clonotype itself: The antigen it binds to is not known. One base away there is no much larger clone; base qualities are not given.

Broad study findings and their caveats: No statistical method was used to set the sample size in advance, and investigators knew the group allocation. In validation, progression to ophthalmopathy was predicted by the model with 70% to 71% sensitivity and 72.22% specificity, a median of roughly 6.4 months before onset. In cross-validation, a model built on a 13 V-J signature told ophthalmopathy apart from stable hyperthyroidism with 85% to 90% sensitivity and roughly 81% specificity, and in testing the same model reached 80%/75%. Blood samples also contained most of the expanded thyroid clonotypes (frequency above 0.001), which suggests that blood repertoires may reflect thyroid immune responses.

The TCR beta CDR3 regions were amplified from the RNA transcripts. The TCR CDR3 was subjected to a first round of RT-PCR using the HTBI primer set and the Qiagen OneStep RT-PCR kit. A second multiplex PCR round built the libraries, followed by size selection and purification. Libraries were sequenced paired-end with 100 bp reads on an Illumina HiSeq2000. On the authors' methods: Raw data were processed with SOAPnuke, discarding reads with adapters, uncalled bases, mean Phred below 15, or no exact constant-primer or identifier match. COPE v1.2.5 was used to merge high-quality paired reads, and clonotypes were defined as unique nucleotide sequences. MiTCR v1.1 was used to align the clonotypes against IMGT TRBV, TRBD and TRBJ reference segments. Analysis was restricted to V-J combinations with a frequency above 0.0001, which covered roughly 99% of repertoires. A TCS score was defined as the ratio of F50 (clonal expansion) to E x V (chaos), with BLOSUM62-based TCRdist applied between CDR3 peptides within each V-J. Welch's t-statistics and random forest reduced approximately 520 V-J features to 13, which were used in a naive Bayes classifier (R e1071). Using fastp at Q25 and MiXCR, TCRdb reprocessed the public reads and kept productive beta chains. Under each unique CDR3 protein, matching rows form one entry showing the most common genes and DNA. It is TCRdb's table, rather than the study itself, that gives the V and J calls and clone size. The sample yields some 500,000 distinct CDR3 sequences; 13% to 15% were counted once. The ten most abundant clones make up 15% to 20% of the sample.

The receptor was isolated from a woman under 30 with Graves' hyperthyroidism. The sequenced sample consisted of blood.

This receptor carries the CDR3 CASSLYSPYNEQFF. At the DNA level, the sequence is TGCGCCAGCAGCTTGTATTCGCCCTACAATGAGCAGTTCTTC. The chain is encoded by TRBV5-1 joined to TRBJ2-1; the D gene assignment is ambiguous. V is pared back by 1 base and J by 2 bases, with 7 bases lying between the germline termini. Reading the germline V gene gives CDR1 SGHRS and CDR2 YFSETQ. CDR3 length: 14 amino acids, cysteine to phenylalanine. Only the CDR3 portion is preserved as DNA: 42 bases, with reading frame beginning at the first base.